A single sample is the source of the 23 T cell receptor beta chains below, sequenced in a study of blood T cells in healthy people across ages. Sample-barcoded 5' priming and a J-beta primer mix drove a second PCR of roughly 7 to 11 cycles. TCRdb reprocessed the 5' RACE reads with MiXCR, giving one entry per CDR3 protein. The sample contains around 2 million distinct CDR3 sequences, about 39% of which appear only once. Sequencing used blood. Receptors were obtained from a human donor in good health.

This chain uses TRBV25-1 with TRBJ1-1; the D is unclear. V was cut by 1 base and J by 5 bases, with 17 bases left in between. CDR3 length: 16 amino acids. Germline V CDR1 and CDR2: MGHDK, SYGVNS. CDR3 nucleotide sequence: TGTGCCAGCAGTGAATTAGGGAATTCATCAGCAACTGAAGCTTTCTTT. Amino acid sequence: CASSELGNSSATEAFF.

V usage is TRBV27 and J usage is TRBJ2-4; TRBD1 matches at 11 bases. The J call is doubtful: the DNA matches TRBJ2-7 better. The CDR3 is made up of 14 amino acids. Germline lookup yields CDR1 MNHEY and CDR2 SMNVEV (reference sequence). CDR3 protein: CASSSGTGGHEQYF. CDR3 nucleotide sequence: TGTGCCAGCAGCTCCGGGACAGGGGGACACGAGCAGTACTTC.

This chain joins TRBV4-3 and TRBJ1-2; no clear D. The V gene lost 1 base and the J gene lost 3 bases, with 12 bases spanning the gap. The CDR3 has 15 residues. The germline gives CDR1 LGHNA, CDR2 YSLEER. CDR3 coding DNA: TGCGCCAGCAGCCAAGTACAGAACGCTTACTATGGCTACACCTTC. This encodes CASSQVQNAYYGYTF.

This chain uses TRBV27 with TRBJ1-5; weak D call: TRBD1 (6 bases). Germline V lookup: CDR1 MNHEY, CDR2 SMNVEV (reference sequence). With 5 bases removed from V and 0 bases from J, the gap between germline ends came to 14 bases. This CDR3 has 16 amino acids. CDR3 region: CASSLKGGYSNQPQHF. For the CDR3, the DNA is TGTGCCAGCAGTCTAAAGGGGGGTTATAGCAATCAGCCCCAGCATTTT.

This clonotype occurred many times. CDR3 protein: CSVVSSRETQYF. The CDR3 region has the DNA TGCAGCGTTGTGTCCAGCAGGGAGACCCAGTACTTC. V gene TRBV29-1 combines with J gene TRBJ2-5; D not certain. This CDR3 is 12 amino acids long. V lost 4 bases, J lost 5 bases, and 11 bases lay in between. CDR1 and CDR2 (germline): SQVTM, ANQGSEA.

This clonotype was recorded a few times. This chain's CDR3 is CASSEWGGAYEQYF. Written as DNA, the CDR3 is TGTGCCAGCAGTGAATGGGGGGGTGCCTACGAGCAGTACTTC. The V call is TRBV25-1, the J call TRBJ2-7, with TRBD2 matching over 7 bases. The CDR3 totals 14 residues. Trimming cost V 1 base and J 2 bases; bases outside gene matches: 2. Germline V gene sequence: CDR1 MGHDK, CDR2 SYGVNS.

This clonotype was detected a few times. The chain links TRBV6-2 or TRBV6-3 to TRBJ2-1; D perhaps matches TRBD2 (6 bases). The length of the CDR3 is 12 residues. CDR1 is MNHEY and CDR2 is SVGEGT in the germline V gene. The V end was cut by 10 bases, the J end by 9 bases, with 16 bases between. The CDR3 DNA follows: TGTGCCATCGGTTTGGGGGGAGGTGAGCAGTTCTTC. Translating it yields CAIGLGGGEQFF.

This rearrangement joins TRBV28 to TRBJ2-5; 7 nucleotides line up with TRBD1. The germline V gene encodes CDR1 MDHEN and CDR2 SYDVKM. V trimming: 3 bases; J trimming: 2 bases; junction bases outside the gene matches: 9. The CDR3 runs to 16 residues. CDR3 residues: CASSLTFRDSQETQYF. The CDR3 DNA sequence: TGTGCCAGCAGTTTGACTTTCCGGGACAGTCAAGAGACCCAGTACTTC.

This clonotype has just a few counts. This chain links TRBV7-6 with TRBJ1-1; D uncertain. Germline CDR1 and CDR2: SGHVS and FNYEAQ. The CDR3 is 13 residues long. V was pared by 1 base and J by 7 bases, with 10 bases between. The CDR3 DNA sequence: TGTGCCAGCAGCTTAGGTGAGGCAGTTGAAGCTTTCTTT. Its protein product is CASSLGEAVEAFF.

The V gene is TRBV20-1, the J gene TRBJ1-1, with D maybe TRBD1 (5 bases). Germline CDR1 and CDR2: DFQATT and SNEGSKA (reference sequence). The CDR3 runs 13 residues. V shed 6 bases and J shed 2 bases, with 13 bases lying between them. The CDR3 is CSAAEGINTEAFF. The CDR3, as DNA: TGCAGTGCCGCGGAGGGGATCAACACTGAAGCTTTCTTT.

CDR3 in DNA: TGCAGTGCCCCCCGACTAGCGGGATTATCGGTACAGTACTTC. As protein: CSAPRLAGLSVQYF. This chain joins TRBV20-1 and TRBJ2-4, with TRBD2 matching 11 bases. There are 14 residues in the CDR3. Germline CDR1 reads DFQATT; CDR2 reads SNEGSKA (reference sequence). The V and J ends lost 6 bases and 13 bases, in that order; junction bases with no gene match: 14.

The CDR3 loop reads CASSYRDRGNVETQYF. CDR3 DNA sequence: TGTGCCAGCAGTTACCGAGACAGGGGGAATGTGGAGACCCAGTACTTC. The chain recombines TRBV6-2 or TRBV6-3 with TRBJ2-4, with 9 nucleotides matching TRBD1. The DNA matches TRBJ2-5 better at its end, which makes the J call doubtful. Germline-derived CDR1 and CDR2 are MNHEY and SVGEGT. This CDR3 spans 16 amino acids.

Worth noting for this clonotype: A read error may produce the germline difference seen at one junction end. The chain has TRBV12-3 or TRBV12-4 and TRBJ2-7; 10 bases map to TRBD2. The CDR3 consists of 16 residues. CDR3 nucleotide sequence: TGTGCCTGCAGTTTAGCTTGGACTAGCGGCGCCTACGAGCAGTACTTC. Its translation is CACSLAWTSGAYEQYF.

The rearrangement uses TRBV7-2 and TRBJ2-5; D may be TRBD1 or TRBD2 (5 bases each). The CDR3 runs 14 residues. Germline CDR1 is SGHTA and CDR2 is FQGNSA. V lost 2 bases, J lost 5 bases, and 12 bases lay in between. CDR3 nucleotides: TGTGCCAGCAGCTTATCTAGCAGGGATGAGACCCAGTACTTC. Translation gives CASSLSSRDETQYF.

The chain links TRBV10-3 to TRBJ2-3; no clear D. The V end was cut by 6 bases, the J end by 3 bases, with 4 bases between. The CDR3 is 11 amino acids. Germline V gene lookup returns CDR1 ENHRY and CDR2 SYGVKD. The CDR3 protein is CAISRTDTQYF. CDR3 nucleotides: TGTGCCATCAGCCGGACAGATACGCAGTATTTT.

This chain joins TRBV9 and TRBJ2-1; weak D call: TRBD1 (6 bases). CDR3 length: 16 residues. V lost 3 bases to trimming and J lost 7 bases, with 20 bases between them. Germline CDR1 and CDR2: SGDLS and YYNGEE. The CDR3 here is CASSEHPGQDVNEQFF. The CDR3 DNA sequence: TGTGCCAGCAGCGAACATCCGGGACAAGATGTTAATGAGCAGTTCTTC.

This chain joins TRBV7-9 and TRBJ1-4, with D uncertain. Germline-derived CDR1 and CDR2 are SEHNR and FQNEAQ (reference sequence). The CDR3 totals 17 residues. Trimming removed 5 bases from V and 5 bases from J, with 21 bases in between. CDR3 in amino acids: CASSTAEVEQRNEKLFF. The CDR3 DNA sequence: TGTGCCAGCAGCACAGCCGAGGTGGAGCAGAGAAATGAAAAACTGTTTTTT.

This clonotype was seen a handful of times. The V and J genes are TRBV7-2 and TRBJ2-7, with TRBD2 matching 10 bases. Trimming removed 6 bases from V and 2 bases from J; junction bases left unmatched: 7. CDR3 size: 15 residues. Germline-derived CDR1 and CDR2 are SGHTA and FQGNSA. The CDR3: CASSNSGGLTYEQYF. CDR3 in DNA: TGTGCCAGCAGTAATAGCGGGGGGCTTACCTACGAGCAGTACTTC.

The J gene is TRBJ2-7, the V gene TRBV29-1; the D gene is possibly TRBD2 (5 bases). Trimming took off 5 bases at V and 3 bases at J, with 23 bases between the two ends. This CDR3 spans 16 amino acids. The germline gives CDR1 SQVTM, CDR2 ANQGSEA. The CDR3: CSVRFEDPRRFYEQYF. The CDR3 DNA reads TGCAGCGTTCGATTTGAGGATCCACGGAGGTTCTACGAGCAGTACTTC.

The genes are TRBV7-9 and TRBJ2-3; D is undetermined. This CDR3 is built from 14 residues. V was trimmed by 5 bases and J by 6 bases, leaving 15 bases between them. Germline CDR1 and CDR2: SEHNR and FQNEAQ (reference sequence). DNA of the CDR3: TGTGCCAGCAGCCCCGAACCTGGGATGGATACGCAGTATTTT. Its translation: CASSPEPGMDTQYF. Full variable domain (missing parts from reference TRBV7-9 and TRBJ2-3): DTGVSQNPRHKITKRGQNVTFRCDPISEHNRLYWYRQTLGQGPEFLTYFQNEAQLEKSRLLSDRFSAERPKGSFSTLEIQRTEQGDSAMYLCASSPEPGMDTQYFGPGTRLTVL.

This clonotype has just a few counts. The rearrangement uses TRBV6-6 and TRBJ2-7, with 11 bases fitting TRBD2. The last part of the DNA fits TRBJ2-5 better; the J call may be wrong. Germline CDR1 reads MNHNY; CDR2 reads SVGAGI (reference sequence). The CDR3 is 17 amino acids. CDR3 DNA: TGTGCCAGCAGTAGTATGTCTAGCGGGGGGTCACCCGAGACCCAGTACTTC. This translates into CASSSMSSGGSPETQYF.

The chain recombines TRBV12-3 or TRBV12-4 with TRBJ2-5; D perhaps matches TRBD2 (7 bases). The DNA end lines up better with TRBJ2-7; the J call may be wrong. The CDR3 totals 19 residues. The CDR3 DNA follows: TGTGCCAGTGAACCCCATAAGGACAGAGGAGCGGGACAAGGGGGCGAGCAGTACTTC. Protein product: CASEPHKDRGAGQGGEQYF.

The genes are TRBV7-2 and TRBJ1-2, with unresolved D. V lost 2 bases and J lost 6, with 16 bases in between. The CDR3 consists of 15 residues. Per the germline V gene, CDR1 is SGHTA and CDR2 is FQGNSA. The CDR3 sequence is CASSLIVGSMDGYTF. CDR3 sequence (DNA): TGTGCCAGCAGCTTAATCGTCGGTAGTATGGATGGCTACACCTTC.